This T cell receptor (beta chain) came from a study of T cell repertoires in cytomegalovirus infection (dated 2019 in TCRdb). Turning to the overall study: Donor HLA type was relevant to the analysis, because carriage of CMV infection together with the matching HLA type was indicated by public TCR beta signatures.

There are many counts of this clonotype. There is no known antigen for this receptor. Within one base of it there is no much larger clone, and no base qualities were kept. V is shortened by 5 bases, J by 4 bases, and the region joining them spans 14 bases. CDR3 length: 14 amino acids, cysteine to phenylalanine. Only CDR3 DNA is held: 42 bases, read in frame from base 1. From a lookup of the germline V gene, CDR1 and CDR2 are SGHTA and FQGTGA. The data were produced on an Illumina HiSeq 1500. TCRdb handled the public reads itself, with Q25 trimming in fastp and clone calling in MiXCR, and kept productive beta chains. Entries are consolidated by CDR3 protein sequence, retaining the most common genes and DNA. The sample table records approximately 500,000 distinct CDR3 sequences; approximately 17% of these occur just once. The biggest ten clones account for roughly 25% of the sample. Study-wide conclusions, independent of this receptor: In the ex vivo response, HLA-C-restricted CMV-specific TCR beta clonotypes were dominant, and in two of eight donors the single most frequent clonotype came from this HLA-C-restricted group. In both this cohort and an independent roughly 400-donor cohort, the cumulative frequency of public TCR beta family members distinguished carriers of CMV infection plus the relevant HLA type.

This clonotype originated in a human donor in good health (CMV status not recorded). Some clones in this sample may be carry-over from other donors' samples. In this chain, TRBV7-3 is recombined with TRBJ2-5; TRBD1 is perhaps the D gene, given 6 matching bases. Sequencing input: CD8+ T cells from PBMCs. For the CDR3, the sequence is CASSQTGLRETQYF. The nucleotide sequence reads as follows: TGTGCCAGCAGCCAAACAGGGTTGCGAGAGACCCAGTACTTC.